The T cell receptor (beta chain) under discussion was sequenced for a study of T cells in Graves' hyperthyroidism and ophthalmopathy. The V segment lost 3 bases and the J segment 4 bases; nucleotides outside the gene matches: 7. Per the germline V gene, CDR1 is SGHDN and CDR2 is FVKESK. The CDR3 sequence is 16 residues long. Study results and limitations: From stable hyperthyroidism, ophthalmopathy was set apart by a 13 V-J model. The model made its ophthalmopathy prediction, and onset followed a median about 6.8 months later.

In this sample, this clonotype turned up many times. The antigen is undetermined. TCR beta CDR3 sequences were amplified from RNA transcripts. Carried out on the TCR CDR3, a first-round RT-PCR used the HTBI primer set. TCRdb recomputed calls from the multiplex PCR reads with MiXCR, one row per CDR3 protein. The table records some 600,000 distinct CDR3 sequences, around 45% of them present only once. Clinical symptoms, serum thyroxine and TRAb, thyroid ultrasound and orbital computed tomography together formed the diagnostic basis. This rearrangement joins TRBV14 to TRBJ1-1; 11 bases match TRBD1. This sequence originates from a woman aged 18-29 years with Graves' hyperthyroidism. Sample: peripheral blood or thyroid tissue (not recorded which). CDR3 protein: CASSQRDRGLGTEAFF. CDR3 nucleotides: TGTGCCAGCAGCCAGCGGGACAGGGGGTTAGGCACTGAAGCTTTCTTT.